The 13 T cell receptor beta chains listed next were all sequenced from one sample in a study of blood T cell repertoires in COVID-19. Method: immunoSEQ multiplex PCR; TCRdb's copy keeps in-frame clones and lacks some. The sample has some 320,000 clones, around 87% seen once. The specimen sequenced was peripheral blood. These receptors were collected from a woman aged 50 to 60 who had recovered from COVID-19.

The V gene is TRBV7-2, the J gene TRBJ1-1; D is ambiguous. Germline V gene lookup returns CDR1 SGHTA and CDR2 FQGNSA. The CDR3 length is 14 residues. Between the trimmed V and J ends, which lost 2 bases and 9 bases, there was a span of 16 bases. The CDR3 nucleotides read TGTGCCAGCAGCTTAACCACATTTCCCGCCCAAGCTTTCTTT. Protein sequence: CASSLTTFPAQAFF.

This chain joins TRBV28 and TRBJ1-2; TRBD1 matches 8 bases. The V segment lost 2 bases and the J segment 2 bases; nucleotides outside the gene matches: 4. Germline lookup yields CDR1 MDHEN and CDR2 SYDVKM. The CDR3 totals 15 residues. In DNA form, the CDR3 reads TGTGCCAGCAGTTTAGGTCAGGGGGCCAACTATGGCTACACCTTC. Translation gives CASSLGQGANYGYTF.

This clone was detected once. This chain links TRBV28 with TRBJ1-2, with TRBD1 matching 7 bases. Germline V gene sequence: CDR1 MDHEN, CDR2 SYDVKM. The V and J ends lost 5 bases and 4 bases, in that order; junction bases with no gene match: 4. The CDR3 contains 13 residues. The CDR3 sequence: CASSMGQPYGYTF. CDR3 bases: TGTGCCAGCAGTATGGGACAGCCCTATGGCTACACCTTC.

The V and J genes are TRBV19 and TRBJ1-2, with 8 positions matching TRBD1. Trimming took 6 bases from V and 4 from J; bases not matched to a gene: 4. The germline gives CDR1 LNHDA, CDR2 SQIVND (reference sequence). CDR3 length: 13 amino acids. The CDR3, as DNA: TGTGCCAGTAGGAGGACAGGGTCCTATGGCTACACCTTC. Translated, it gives CASRRTGSYGYTF.

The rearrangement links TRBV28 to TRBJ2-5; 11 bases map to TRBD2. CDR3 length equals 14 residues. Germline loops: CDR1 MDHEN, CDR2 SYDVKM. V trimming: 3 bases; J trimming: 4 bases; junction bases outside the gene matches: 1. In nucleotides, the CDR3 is TGTGCCAGCAGTTTTAGCGGGGGGGCAGAGACCCAGTACTTC. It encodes CASSFSGGAETQYF.

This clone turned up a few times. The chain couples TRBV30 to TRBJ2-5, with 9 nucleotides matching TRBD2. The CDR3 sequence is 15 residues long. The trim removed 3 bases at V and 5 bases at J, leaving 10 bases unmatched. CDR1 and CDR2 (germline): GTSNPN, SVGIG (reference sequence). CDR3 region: CAWRRGLAPRETQYF. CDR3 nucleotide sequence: TGTGCCTGGAGACGGGGACTAGCCCCCCGGGAGACCCAGTACTTC.

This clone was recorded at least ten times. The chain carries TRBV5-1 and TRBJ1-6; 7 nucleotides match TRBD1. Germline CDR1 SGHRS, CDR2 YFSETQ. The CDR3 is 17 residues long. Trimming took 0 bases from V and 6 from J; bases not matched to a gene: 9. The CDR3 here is CASSLAGTTGSNSPLHF. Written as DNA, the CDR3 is TGCGCCAGCAGCTTGGCTGGCACGACAGGGAGTAATTCACCCCTCCACTTT.

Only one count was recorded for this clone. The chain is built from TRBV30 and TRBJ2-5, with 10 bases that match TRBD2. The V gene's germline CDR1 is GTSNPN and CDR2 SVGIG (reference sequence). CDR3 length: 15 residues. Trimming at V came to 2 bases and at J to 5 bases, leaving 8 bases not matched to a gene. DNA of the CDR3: TGTGCCTGGAGTTTTGGACTAGCGGCCGCGGAGACCCAGTACTTC. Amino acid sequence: CAWSFGLAAAETQYF. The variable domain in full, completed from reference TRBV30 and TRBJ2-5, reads SQTIHQWPATLVQPVGSPLSLECTVEGTSNPNLYWYRQAAGRGLQLLFYSVGIGQISSEVPQNLSASRPQDRQFILSSKKLLLSDSGFYLCAWSFGLAAAETQYFGPGTRLLVL.

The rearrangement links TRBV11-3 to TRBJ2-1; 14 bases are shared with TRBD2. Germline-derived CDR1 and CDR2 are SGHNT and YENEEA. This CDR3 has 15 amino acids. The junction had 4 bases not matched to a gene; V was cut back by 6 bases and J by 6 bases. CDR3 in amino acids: CASSKTSGRGNEQFF. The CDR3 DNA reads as TGTGCCAGCAGTAAGACTAGCGGGAGGGGCAATGAGCAGTTCTTC. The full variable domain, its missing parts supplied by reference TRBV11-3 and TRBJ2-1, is EAGVVQSPRYKIIEKKQPVAFWCNPISGHNTLYWYLQNLGQGPELLIRYENEEAVDDSQLPKDRFSAERLKGVDSTLKIQPAELGDSAVYLCASSKTSGRGNEQFFGPGTRLTVL.

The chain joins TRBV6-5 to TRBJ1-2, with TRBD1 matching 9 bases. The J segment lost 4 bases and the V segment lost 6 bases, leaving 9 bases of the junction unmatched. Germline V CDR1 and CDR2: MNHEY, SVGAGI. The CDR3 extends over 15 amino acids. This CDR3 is CASSAGQGMVYGYTF. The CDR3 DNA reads TGTGCCAGCAGCGCGGGACAGGGCATGGTCTATGGCTACACCTTC.

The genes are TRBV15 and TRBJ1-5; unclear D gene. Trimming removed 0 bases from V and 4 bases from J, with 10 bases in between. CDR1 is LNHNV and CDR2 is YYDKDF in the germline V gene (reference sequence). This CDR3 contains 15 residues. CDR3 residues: CATSRDSGTNQPQHF. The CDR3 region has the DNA TGTGCCACCAGCAGAGATTCAGGAACTAATCAGCCCCAGCATTTT.

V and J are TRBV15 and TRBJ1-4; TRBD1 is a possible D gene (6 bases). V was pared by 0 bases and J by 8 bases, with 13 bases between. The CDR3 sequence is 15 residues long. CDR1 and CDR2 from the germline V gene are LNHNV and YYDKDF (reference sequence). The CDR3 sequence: CATSRDRQVGEKLFF. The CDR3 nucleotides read TGTGCCACCAGCAGAGATCGACAGGTTGGGGAAAAACTGTTTTTT.

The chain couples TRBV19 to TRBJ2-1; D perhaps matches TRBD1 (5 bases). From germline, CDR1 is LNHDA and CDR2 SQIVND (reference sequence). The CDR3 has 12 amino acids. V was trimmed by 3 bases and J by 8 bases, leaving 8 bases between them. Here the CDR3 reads CASSIPGYEQFF. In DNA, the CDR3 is TGTGCCAGTAGTATTCCAGGGTATGAGCAGTTCTTC.